These T cell receptor beta chains were read from a single sample in a study of T cell changes during pregnancy in multiple sclerosis. Profiled with immunoSEQ multiplex PCR; TCRdb holds only in-frame clones, not every one. The table lists 70,000 to 95,000 clones, just under 95% of them singletons. The material was peripheral blood, obtained in the first trimester of pregnancy. The source of these receptors is a female donor with multiple sclerosis, enrolled in a pregnancy study. CDR3s include the opening cysteine and the closing phenylalanine or tryptophan. A D gene is named only where the DNA matches it firmly. Size values are once, few and many counts, or a class for expanded clones, and some rows have none.

size	D	J	V	DNA	CDR3
.	TRBD2	TRBJ2-1	TRBV7-2	TGTGCCAGCAGCTTACTCAGGCGGGGGGCAAACAATGAGCAGTTCTTC	CASSLLRRGANNEQFF
.	TRBD1	TRBJ2-1	TRBV27	TGTGCCAGCAGTTTAATGGTACGGACAGGGGGCATGTACAATGAGCAGTTCTTC	CASSLMVRTGGMYNEQFF
.	TRBD1	TRBJ1-2	TRBV4-2	TGTGCCAGCAGCCTAGAACAGGGGGCTTGGGGCTACACCTTC	CASSLEQGAWGYTF
.	.	TRBJ1-2	TRBV4-1	TGCGCCAGCAGCCAAGAAGCCGGACAGCTCTATGGCTACACCTTC	CASSQEAGQLYGYTF
.	TRBD1	TRBJ1-4	TRBV2	TGTGCCAACGGACAGGGGGATGAAAAACTGTTTTTT	CANGQGDEKLFF
once	TRBD1	TRBJ2-5	TRBV15	TGTGCCACCAGCAGACATGGGACAGGGGAAGAGACCCAGTACTTC	CATSRHGTGEETQYF
.	TRBD1	TRBJ2-7	TRBV4-2	TGTGCCAGCAGCCAAGATTGGGCCCAGGGGGTCCCGTACGAGCAGTACTTC	CASSQDWAQGVPYEQYF
.	.	TRBJ2-2	TRBV15	TGTGCCACCAGCAGAGATTCATCAGGGGAGCTGTTTTTT	CATSRDSSGELFF
.	.	TRBJ2-1	TRBV13	TGTGCCAGCAGCTTAGGTGGGGGCGCCTACAATGAGCAGTTCTTC	CASSLGGGAYNEQFF
.	.	TRBJ2-3	TRBV2	TGTGCCAGCGGGGAGCCAGGCCGTCGAGATACGCAGTATTTT	CASGEPGRRDTQYF
few	.	TRBJ1-1	TRBV30	TGTGCCTGGACCCCGGGGGGAAACACTGAAGCTTTCTTT	CAWTPGGNTEAFF
.	.	TRBJ2-3	TRBV15	TGTGCCACCAGCAGCAGGGGTGGAACAGATACGCAGTATTTT	CATSSRGGTDTQYF
once	.	TRBJ1-3	TRBV7-2	TGTGCCAGCAGCTCTCCCCTGGGACGGGGGGGTTCTGGAAACACCATATATTTT	CASSSPLGRGGSGNTIYF
.	TRBD2	TRBJ2-5	TRBV5-1	TGCGCCAGCAGCTTGATGGTTGGAGCGGGGGGACAAGAGACCCAGTACTTC	CASSLMVGAGGQETQYF
.	.	TRBJ1-4	TRBV7-9	TGTGCCAGCAGCTTAGGGGCTCCGAGGGCTAATGAAAAACTGTTTTTT	CASSLGAPRANEKLFF